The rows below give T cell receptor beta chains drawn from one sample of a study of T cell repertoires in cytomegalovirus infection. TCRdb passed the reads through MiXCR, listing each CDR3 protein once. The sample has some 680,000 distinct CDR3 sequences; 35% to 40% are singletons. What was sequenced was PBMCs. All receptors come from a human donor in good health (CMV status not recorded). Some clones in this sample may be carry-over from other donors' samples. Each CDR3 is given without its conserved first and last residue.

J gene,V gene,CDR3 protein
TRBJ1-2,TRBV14,ASSQGRARTGGYT
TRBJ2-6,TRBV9,ASSVRTTSGRGSGANVLT
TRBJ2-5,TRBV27,ASSFFGDRGETQY
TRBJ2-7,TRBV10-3,ATLFGGGGTYEQY
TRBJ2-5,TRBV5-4,ASSLAIGETQY
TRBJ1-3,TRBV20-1,SARDPGGSGNTIY
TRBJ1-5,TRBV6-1,ASSSGQNRPQH
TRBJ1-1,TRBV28,ASRVKGIGF
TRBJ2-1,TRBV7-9,ASSLGVSGRLTNEQF
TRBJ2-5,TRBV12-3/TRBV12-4,ASRPTSGRRETQY
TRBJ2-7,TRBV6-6,ASRTGQLYEQY
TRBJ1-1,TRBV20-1,SARLGGNTEAF
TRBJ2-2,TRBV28,ASSSRFTGELF
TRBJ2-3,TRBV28,ASSLTDRDTNTQY
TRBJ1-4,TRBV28,ASSYYRANEKLF
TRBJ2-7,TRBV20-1,SAPISGRAFEQY
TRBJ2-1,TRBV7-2,ASSPSGRREGEQF
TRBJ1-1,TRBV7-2,ASSPGLWKGPPHAF
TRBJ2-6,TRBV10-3,ATSDRGDSGANVLT
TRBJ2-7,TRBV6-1,ASRTGSYEQY
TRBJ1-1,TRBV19,ASSRGLLGRTEAF
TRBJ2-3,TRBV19,ASSISGGADTQY
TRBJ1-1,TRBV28,ASSFRVFGGATEAF
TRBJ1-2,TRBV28,ASSSGNAGYT
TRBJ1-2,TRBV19,ASSLAAGGLYGYT
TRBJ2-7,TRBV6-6,ASSYSTDQDYEQY
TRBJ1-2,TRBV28,ASTSWGEIYGYT
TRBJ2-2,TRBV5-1,ASSVSTGQDTGELF
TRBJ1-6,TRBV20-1,SARSGAKLVNSPLH
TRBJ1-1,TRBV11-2,ASRYGQPEAF
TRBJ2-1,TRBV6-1,ASSEILSGREQF
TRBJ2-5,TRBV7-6,ASSLARVGPEETQY
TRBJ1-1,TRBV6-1,AIQTTVNTEAF
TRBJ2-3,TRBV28,ASRKAHSGRLVFDTQY
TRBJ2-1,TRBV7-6,ASSSRFGVYNEQF
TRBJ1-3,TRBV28,ASSAPGSHSGNTIY
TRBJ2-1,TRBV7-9,ASSFLGDSFEQF
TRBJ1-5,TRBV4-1,ASSQVGSGQPQH
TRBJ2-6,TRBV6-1,ASSRVAASGANVLT
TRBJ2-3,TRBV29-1,SVEDPARQSSTDTQY
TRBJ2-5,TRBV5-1,ASTPGQGIGQETQY
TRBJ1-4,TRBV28,ASSRTSNEKLF
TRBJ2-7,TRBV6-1,ASSVEGAPDEQY
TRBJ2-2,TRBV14,ASSQESWELF
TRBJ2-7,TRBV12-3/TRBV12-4,ASSLRAGGTYEQY
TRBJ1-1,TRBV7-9,ASSLALPGLGTEAF
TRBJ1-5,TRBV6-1,ASFRISKPQH
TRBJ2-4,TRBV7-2,ASRAHGTSGLLAKNIQY
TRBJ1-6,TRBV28,ASSPRDRVNSPLY
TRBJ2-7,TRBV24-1,ATSPSGRSYEQY
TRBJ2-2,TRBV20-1,SARDGGNTGELF
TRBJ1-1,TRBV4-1,ASSRDDRGNTVAF
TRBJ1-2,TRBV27,ASSTTPGGGGYT
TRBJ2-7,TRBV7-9,ASSLASGSDEQY
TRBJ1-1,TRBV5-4,ASSLRWGQEAF
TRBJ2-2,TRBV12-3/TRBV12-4,ASTWDLTGELF